Listed here are 30 T cell receptor beta chains from one sample, sequenced in a study of cytomegalovirus exposure and HLA in healthy donors. PCR amplification relied on 60 Vbeta primers (plus 13 Jbeta primers). Assay used: immunoSEQ multiplex PCR; TCRdb lists only in-frame clones, some missing. The table shows under 200,000 clones, with 79% occurring only once. The specimen was PBMCs. Receptor source: a woman aged 40 to 50 in good health and CMV-seronegative.

The rearrangement links TRBV14 to TRBJ2-5, with TRBD2 as a possible D gene (5 bases). The CDR3 has 12 amino acids. Germline assignment: CDR1 SGHDN and CDR2 FVKESK. Trimming took 0 bases from V and 7 from J, leaving 6 bases between them. The CDR3 nucleotides are TGTGCCAGCAGCCAAGATGGGAGGACCCAGTACTTC. Protein product: CASSQDGRTQYF.

This clone was seen once. The rearrangement joins TRBV5-6 to TRBJ1-4, with TRBD1 matching over 10 bases. Germline V CDR1 and CDR2: SGHDT, YYEEEE. The V segment lost 4 bases and the J segment 5 bases; nucleotides outside the gene matches: 5. This CDR3 contains 15 residues. Written as DNA, the CDR3 is TGTGCCAGCAGCCCGGGACAGGGGCGGAATGAAAAACTGTTTTTT. This translates into CASSPGQGRNEKLFF. Using reference TRBV5-6 and TRBJ1-4 for the parts outside the CDR3, the full variable domain is DAGVTQSPTHLIKTRGQQVTLRCSPKSGHDTVSWYQQALGQGPQFIFQYYEEEERQRGNFPDRFSGHQFPNYSSELNVNALLLGDSALYLCASSPGQGRNEKLFFGSGTQLSVL.

V and J are TRBV6-5 and TRBJ2-7; tentatively, D is TRBD1 (6 bases). The CDR3 totals 15 residues. Germline-derived CDR1 and CDR2 are MNHEY and SVGAGI. Trimming removed 4 bases at V and 4 bases at J, with 17 bases between. Written as DNA, the CDR3 is TGTGCCAGCAGTTTCGGGTACAGGGAAATATACGAGCAGTACTTC. Its translation is CASSFGYREIYEQYF.

The V and J genes are TRBV5-6 and TRBJ2-7; D possibly corresponds to TRBD2 (7 bases). The CDR3 totals 15 residues. Germline V gene sequence: CDR1 SGHDT, CDR2 YYEEEE. V lost 0 bases, J lost 6 bases, and 16 bases lay in between. The DNA for the CDR3 is TGTGCCAGCAGCTTGGTGGGAGGGGGGGAGGGCGAGCAGTACTTC. Translation gives CASSLVGGGEGEQYF.

The CDR3 DNA sequence: TGTGCCAGCAGTGAAGCGAGGGCGTTCTCTGGAAACACCATATATTTT. Amino acids: CASSEARAFSGNTIYF. The rearrangement joins TRBV2 to TRBJ1-3; D is unresolved. With 0 bases removed from V and 0 bases from J, the gap between germline ends came to 9 bases. The V gene's germline CDR1 is SNHLY and CDR2 FYNNEI. This CDR3 has 16 residues. Full variable domain (missing parts from reference TRBV2 and TRBJ1-3): EPEVTQTPSHQVTQMGQEVILRCVPISNHLYFYWYRQILGQKVEFLVSFYNNEISEKSEIFDDQFSVERPDGSNFTLKIRSTKLEDSAMYFCASSEARAFSGNTIYFGEGSWLTVV.

The chain links TRBV27 to TRBJ1-5; maybe TRBD1 (6 bases). Germline CDR1 reads MNHEY; CDR2 reads SMNVEV (reference sequence). V lost 6 bases to trimming and J lost 0 bases, with 12 bases between them. The CDR3 is 15 amino acids. The CDR3 DNA sequence: TGTGCCAGCAGAAGTACAGGGTATAGCAATCAGCCCCAGCATTTT. Protein: CASRSTGYSNQPQHF.

V is TRBV25-1 and J is TRBJ1-2; weak D call: TRBD1 (5 bases). Trimming cost V 7 bases and J 8 bases, with 14 bases left between them. Germline V gene data show CDR1 as MGHDK and CDR2 as SYGVNS. The CDR3 has 12 residues. The CDR3 is CASIGTRGGYTF. The CDR3, as DNA: TGTGCCAGCATCGGAACCCGGGGGGGCTACACCTTC.

The chain combines TRBV5-8 with TRBJ1-3, with D tentatively TRBD1 (5 bases). V lost 4 bases to trimming and J lost 6 bases, with 20 bases between them. The CDR3 covers 16 residues. The germline gives CDR1 SGHTS, CDR2 YDEGEE. The CDR3 reads CASSNPRVVMENTIYF. The CDR3, as DNA: TGTGCCAGCAGCAATCCCAGGGTTGTTATGGAAAACACCATATATTTT.

The rearrangement uses TRBV5-6 and TRBJ2-5; TRBD1 matches 7 bases. The CDR3 covers 14 residues. J lost 4 bases, V lost 3 bases, and 6 bases had no gene match. Germline values: CDR1 SGHDT, CDR2 YYEEEE. In DNA form, the CDR3 reads TGTGCCAGCAGCTCGACAGGGCTGGGAGAGACCCAGTACTTC. It specifies CASSSTGLGETQYF.

This chain joins TRBV9 and TRBJ2-5; TRBD2 matches at 13 bases. Per the germline V gene, CDR1 is SGDLS and CDR2 is YYNGEE. This CDR3 contains 17 residues. Trimming cost V 4 bases and J 4 bases; bases outside gene matches: 10. The DNA of the CDR3 is TGTGCCAGCAGCTCCCGACTAGCGGGGGGTGCATCAGAGACCCAGTACTTC. Protein: CASSSRLAGGASETQYF.

The chain uses TRBV4-2 and TRBJ1-1; D possibly corresponds to TRBD1 (5 bases). The germline V and J ends were trimmed by 4 bases and 5 bases, with 17 bases remaining between them. Germline V gives CDR1 LGHNA, CDR2 YNFKEQ. The CDR3 contains 15 residues. The CDR3 sequence is CASSRNQGSTTEAFF. The DNA for the CDR3 is TGTGCCAGCAGCCGCAACCAGGGTTCGACTACTGAAGCTTTCTTT.

The chain has TRBV9 and TRBJ1-2; D is undetermined. The CDR3 sequence is 15 residues long. CDR1 SGDLS and CDR2 YYNGEE come from the germline V gene. V lost 4 bases, J lost 0 bases, and 13 bases lay in between. CDR3 sequence reads: CASSSGGKANYGYTF. DNA for the CDR3: TGTGCCAGCAGCTCTGGAGGTAAAGCTAACTATGGCTACACCTTC.

The rearrangement uses TRBV14 and TRBJ1-3; D is ambiguous. Looked up from germline, CDR1 is SGHDN and CDR2 is FVKESK. This CDR3 is 14 amino acids long. Trimming removed 5 bases from V and 3 bases from J, with 11 bases in between. CDR3 region: CASSIDTLGNTIYF. The CDR3 coding sequence is TGTGCCAGCAGCATCGACACCCTTGGAAACACCATATATTTT.

This clone was seen more than once but under ten times. The DNA of the CDR3 is TGTGCCACCAGCAATAGTCGGGATGCGTACGAGCAGTACTTC. It yields the protein CATSNSRDAYEQYF. V is TRBV15 and J is TRBJ2-7, with D possibly TRBD2 on 5 matching bases. The CDR3 sequence is 14 residues long. Germline V gene sequence: CDR1 LNHNV, CDR2 YYDKDF (reference sequence). Trimming pared 4 bases from V and 4 bases from J, leaving 14 bases between.

The chain employs TRBV10-3 and TRBJ2-7; 8 bases are a match to TRBD1. Unmatched junction bases numbered 7, after V lost 9 bases and J lost 0 bases. In germline, CDR1 is ENHRY, CDR2 SYGVKD. The CDR3 covers 14 residues. CDR3 in DNA: TGTGCCATAAAGACCGGGACAGGCTCCTACGAGCAGTACTTC. It is translated as CAIKTGTGSYEQYF.

The V call is TRBV5-4, the J call TRBJ2-7, with 10 bases matching TRBD1. V shed 5 bases, J shed 4 bases, and the junction held 6 bases outside the gene matches. The CDR3 covers 14 residues. Germline CDR1 is SGHNT and CDR2 is YYREEE (reference sequence). The CDR3 DNA is TGTGCCAGCAGGTCCGGGACAGGGGAATACGAGCAGTACTTC. This translates into CASRSGTGEYEQYF.

The chain links TRBV11-1 to TRBJ1-6; TRBD1 is a possible D gene (6 bases). Trimming cost V 3 bases and J 6 bases, with 9 bases left between them. CDR3 length: 14 amino acids. Per germline, CDR1 SGHAT and CDR2 FQDESV (reference sequence). The CDR3 loop is CASSLGRGNSPLHF. CDR3 DNA sequence: TGTGCCAGCAGCTTGGGCAGGGGTAATTCACCCCTCCACTTT.

The chain recombines TRBV10-3 with TRBJ2-1, with TRBD2 matching 9 bases. CDR1 ENHRY and CDR2 SYGVKD come from the germline V gene. The CDR3 totals 15 residues. Trimming took 3 bases from V and 4 from J; bases not matched to a gene: 4. As DNA, the CDR3 is TGTGCCATCAGTGAAGCTAGCGGGGCATACAATGAGCAGTTCTTC. Residues: CAISEASGAYNEQFF.

This clone appeared a few times. The J gene is TRBJ2-1, the V gene TRBV30, with TRBD2 as a possible D gene (6 bases). Germline assignment: CDR1 GTSNPN and CDR2 SVGIG (reference sequence). The CDR3 is 16 residues long. Trimming took off 0 bases at V and 8 bases at J, with 20 bases between the two ends. This CDR3 is CAWSVRGGGFRDEQFF. DNA for the CDR3: TGTGCCTGGAGTGTACGTGGGGGAGGATTTCGGGATGAGCAGTTCTTC.

The chain carries TRBV5-1 and TRBJ1-1; D unresolved. V gave up 5 bases and J gave up 11 bases, with 16 bases separating them. Germline V gives CDR1 SGHRS, CDR2 YFSETQ. CDR3 length equals 12 residues. The CDR3 reads CASSSDGVAAFF. The CDR3 coding sequence is TGCGCCAGCAGTTCCGACGGGGTGGCGGCTTTCTTT. The complete variable domain, with remaining parts taken from reference TRBV5-1 and TRBJ1-1, reads KAGVTQTPRYLIKTRGQQVTLSCSPISGHRSVSWYQQTPGQGLQFLFEYFSETQRNKGNFPGRFSGRQFSNSRSEMNVSTLELGDSALYLCASSSDGVAAFFGQGTRLTVV.

The chain carries TRBV29-1 and TRBJ1-3; possibly TRBD1 for D (5 bases). Germline-derived CDR1 and CDR2 are SQVTM and ANQGSEA. Trimming pared 0 bases from V and 4 bases from J, leaving 10 bases between. The CDR3 loop spans 14 amino acids. CDR3 residues: CSVEDQGLGNTIYF. The DNA of the CDR3 is TGCAGCGTTGAAGATCAGGGATTGGGAAACACCATATATTTT.

The V and J genes are TRBV7-9 and TRBJ1-2; TRBD1 is a possible D gene (6 bases). The CDR3 extends over 12 amino acids. Trimming cost V 4 bases and J 6 bases, with 9 bases left between them. The germline V gene has CDR1 SEHNR and CDR2 FQNEAQ (reference sequence). The CDR3, as DNA: TGTGCCAGCAGCTACACAGGGAATGGCTACACCTTC. It yields the protein CASSYTGNGYTF.

V usage is TRBV6-6 and J usage is TRBJ2-7; 11 positions agree with TRBD1. The CDR3 has 15 amino acids. Germline CDR1 reads MNHNY; CDR2 reads SVGAGI (reference sequence). The J segment lost 3 bases and the V segment lost 6 bases, leaving 7 bases of the junction unmatched. The CDR3 DNA follows: TGTGCCAGCAGCGATTCCGGGACAGGGGGCTACGAGCAGTACTTC. This gives the protein CASSDSGTGGYEQYF.

J is TRBJ2-7 and V is TRBV7-2; maybe TRBD2 (6 bases). In germline, CDR1 is SGHTA, CDR2 FQGNSA. This CDR3 is 15 amino acids long. The ends were cut back, 1 base at V and 7 bases at J, with 17 bases in the middle. CDR3 coding DNA: TGTGCCAGCAGCTTAGATTGGCGGAGGGGACTTGAGCAGTACTTC. Its protein product is CASSLDWRRGLEQYF.

The chain carries TRBV28 and TRBJ2-1; D is perhaps TRBD1 (5 bases). The CDR3 totals 12 residues. Germline loops: CDR1 MDHEN, CDR2 SYDVKM. Trimming cost V 9 bases and J 6 bases, with 12 bases left between them. The CDR3 protein is CASLGPSNEQFF. As DNA, the CDR3 is TGTGCCAGTTTGGGGCCCTCCAATGAGCAGTTCTTC.

This clone was seen a handful of times. The gene calls are TRBV27 and TRBJ1-5, with 7 bases aligning to TRBD1. CDR1 is MNHEY and CDR2 is SMNVEV in the germline V gene (reference sequence). V dropped 2 bases and J dropped 6; count of bases not matched to a gene: 7. CDR3 length equals 15 residues. CDR3 protein: CASSLDRAHTQPQHF. The DNA for the CDR3 is TGTGCCAGCAGTTTAGACAGGGCACACACTCAGCCCCAGCATTTT.

This clone was seen a single time. The chain combines TRBV9 with TRBJ2-5; tentative D call: TRBD2 (5 bases). The end of the DNA fits TRBJ2-7 better, so the J call may be wrong. This CDR3 comprises 16 residues. In germline, CDR1 is SGDLS, CDR2 YYNGEE. The CDR3 bases are TGTGCCAGCAGCGTAGAGGAAGACTATCGCGCCTACGAGCAGTACTTC. It specifies CASSVEEDYRAYEQYF.

The rearrangement joins TRBV19 to TRBJ2-7, with D perhaps TRBD2 (6 bases). V was pared by 10 bases and J by 1 base, with 11 bases between. Per the germline V gene, CDR1 is LNHDA and CDR2 is SQIVND (reference sequence). This CDR3 contains 12 residues. In DNA form, the CDR3 reads TGTGCCACCCACGGAGGGTCCTACGAGCAGTACTTC. This gives the protein CATHGGSYEQYF. Full variable domain (missing parts from reference TRBV19 and TRBJ2-7): DGGITQSPKYLFRKEGQNVTLSCEQNLNHDAMYWYRQDPGQGLRLIYYSQIVNDFQKGDIAEGYSVSREKKESFPLTVTSAQKNPTAFYLCATHGGSYEQYFGPGTRLTVT.

The V call is TRBV10-3, the J call TRBJ2-1; 8 nucleotides match TRBD2. The CDR3 has 14 amino acids. CDR1 ENHRY and CDR2 SYGVKD come from the germline V gene. V gave up 2 bases and J gave up 6 bases; unmatched junction bases: 3. DNA for the CDR3: TGTGCCATCAGTGAGGGACTAGCCCTCAATGAGCAGTTCTTC. Encoded protein: CAISEGLALNEQFF.

V and J are TRBV30 and TRBJ1-2, with 8 bases matching TRBD1. Germline V gives CDR1 GTSNPN, CDR2 SVGIG (reference sequence). The V and J ends lost 1 base and 5 bases, in that order; junction bases with no gene match: 3. CDR3 length: 13 amino acids. The CDR3 DNA reads as TGTGCCTGGAGTGACAGGGGGGGTTATGGCTACACCTTC. Translation gives CAWSDRGGYGYTF.